Listed below are T cell receptor beta chains from one sample, sequenced in a study of T cells in Graves' hyperthyroidism and ophthalmopathy. In TCRdb, the multiplex PCR reads were re-called with MiXCR into one record per CDR3 protein. The sample holds more than 300,000 distinct CDR3 sequences, approximately 13% seen once. Material for sequencing was blood. All receptors derive from a woman in her sixties or seventies with Graves' hyperthyroidism. The conserved cysteine and the conserved F or W are not part of the CDR3 here. The D gene is left open where the match is weak.

J gene	D gene	V gene	CDR3 protein
TRBJ2-2	TRBD1	TRBV10-3	AIRGQGGTGELF
TRBJ2-5	-	TRBV2	ASSEALTGSQETQY
TRBJ2-1	-	TRBV10-2	ASSVRGSYNEQF
TRBJ1-6	-	TRBV6-1	ASRNYNSPLH
TRBJ1-1	TRBD1	TRBV7-2	ASSLVWTGEAF
TRBJ1-3	-	TRBV7-6	ASSLGARPGDTIY
TRBJ2-1	-	TRBV5-4	ASRAMSGNEQF
TRBJ2-2	-	TRBV7-8	ASKGNRNTGELF
TRBJ2-1	TRBD2	TRBV3-1	ASTSTSGRAANEQF
TRBJ1-5	TRBD1	TRBV19	ASSIFQGAGSNQPQH
TRBJ2-1	TRBD2	TRBV11-3	ASSRTSGSYNEQF
TRBJ2-5	TRBD2	TRBV5-1	ASSTGTSGGETQY
TRBJ2-7	TRBD1	TRBV7-8	ASSPRQGWSNEQY
TRBJ1-5	-	TRBV6-1	ASTGAFSNQPQH
TRBJ2-7	TRBD2	TRBV29-1	SAGGGTYEQY
TRBJ2-2	TRBD1	TRBV19	ASRKRQGPGELF
TRBJ2-1	-	TRBV19	ASSPFRDNNEQF
TRBJ2-7	TRBD2	TRBV30	AWSLAGGNYEQY
TRBJ2-5	TRBD2	TRBV11-2	ASSLGPGLAWAQY
TRBJ2-1	TRBD2	TRBV28	ASSLSWTSGPTYNEQF
TRBJ2-3	TRBD2	TRBV12-3/TRBV12-4	ASSRGTSGIYTQY
TRBJ2-6	TRBD2	TRBV5-4	ASSPTSGTSGANVLT
TRBJ2-2	-	TRBV2	ASSETGGSNTGELF
TRBJ1-3	-	TRBV20-1	SARGKGSYSGNTIY
TRBJ1-3	-	TRBV6-2/TRBV6-3	ASSRTATSGNTIY
TRBJ1-1	-	TRBV10-3	AIRRQTNTEAF
TRBJ1-2	TRBD1	TRBV27	ASRRDRNNYGYT
TRBJ2-7	-	TRBV20-1	SAPGSRGSGYEQY
TRBJ2-7	TRBD2	TRBV2	ASSHPGLAGIYEQY
TRBJ2-3	TRBD2	TRBV5-4	ASSLGIAGVTDTQY
TRBJ2-2	TRBD2	TRBV6-1	ASSELAGAPGELF
TRBJ1-6	-	TRBV6-2/TRBV6-3	ASSYWVLSPLH
TRBJ2-1	TRBD2	TRBV5-1	ASSDALAGAGEQF
TRBJ2-2	TRBD2	TRBV12-3/TRBV12-4	ASSFGQGGTGELF
TRBJ2-1	-	TRBV28	ATSSRGPVSNEQF